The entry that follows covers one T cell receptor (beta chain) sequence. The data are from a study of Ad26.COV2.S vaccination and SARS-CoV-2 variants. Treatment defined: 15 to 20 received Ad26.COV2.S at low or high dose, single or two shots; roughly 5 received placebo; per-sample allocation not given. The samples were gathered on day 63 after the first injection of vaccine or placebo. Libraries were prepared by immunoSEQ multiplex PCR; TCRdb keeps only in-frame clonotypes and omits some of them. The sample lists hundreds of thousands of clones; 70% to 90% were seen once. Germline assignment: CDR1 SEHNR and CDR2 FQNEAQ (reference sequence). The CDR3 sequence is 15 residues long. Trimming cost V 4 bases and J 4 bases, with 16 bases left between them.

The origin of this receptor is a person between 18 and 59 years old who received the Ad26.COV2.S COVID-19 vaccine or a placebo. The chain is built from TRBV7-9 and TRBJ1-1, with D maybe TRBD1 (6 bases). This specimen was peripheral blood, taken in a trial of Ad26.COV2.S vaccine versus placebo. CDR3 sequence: CASSSHTGTGTEAFF. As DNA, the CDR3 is TGTGCCAGCAGCTCCCACACAGGGACGGGCACTGAAGCTTTCTTT. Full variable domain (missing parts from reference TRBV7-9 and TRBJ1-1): DTGVSQNPRHKITKRGQNVTFRCDPISEHNRLYWYRQTLGQGPEFLTYFQNEAQLEKSRLLSDRFSAERPKGSFSTLEIQRTEQGDSAMYLCASSSHTGTGTEAFFGQGTRLTVV.